The 2 T cell receptor beta chains below were found in one sample sequenced in a study of persistence of HIV-infected CD4 T cells. Antigens for these TCRs are unknown. The libraries were made with immunoSEQ version 4 in survey mode. Profiling relied on immunoSEQ multiplex PCR, and the TCRdb table lists in-frame clones only, not all of them. This table holds fewer than 20,000 clones, about 80% found once. Cells were stimulated with CMV-infected fibroblast lysates at 10 ug/mL. Sorting selected CD4+ T cells upregulating both CD40 ligand and CD69. The source was CD4+ T cells sorted from PBMCs after approximately 18-hour stimulation, collected from a patient who received antiretroviral therapy. Receptors were obtained from an adult man with HIV who was CMV-seropositive.

This chain uses TRBV5-5 with TRBJ2-7; D might be TRBD2 (6 bases). The CDR3 has 14 amino acids. Germline lookup yields CDR1 SGHKS and CDR2 YYEKEE (reference sequence). Trimming removed 0 bases at V and 1 base at J, with 8 bases between. The CDR3 loop is CASSLVGRSYEQYF. The CDR3 nucleotides are TGTGCCAGCAGCTTGGTCGGGAGATCCTACGAGCAGTACTTC.

The J gene is TRBJ1-2, the V gene TRBV19; D not certain. V was cut by 5 bases and J by 4 bases, with 11 bases left in between. The V gene's germline CDR1 is LNHDA and CDR2 SQIVND (reference sequence). The CDR3 consists of 13 residues. CDR3: CASSLHSGYGYTF. In DNA, the CDR3 is TGTGCCAGTAGTCTACATAGTGGCTATGGCTACACCTTC.